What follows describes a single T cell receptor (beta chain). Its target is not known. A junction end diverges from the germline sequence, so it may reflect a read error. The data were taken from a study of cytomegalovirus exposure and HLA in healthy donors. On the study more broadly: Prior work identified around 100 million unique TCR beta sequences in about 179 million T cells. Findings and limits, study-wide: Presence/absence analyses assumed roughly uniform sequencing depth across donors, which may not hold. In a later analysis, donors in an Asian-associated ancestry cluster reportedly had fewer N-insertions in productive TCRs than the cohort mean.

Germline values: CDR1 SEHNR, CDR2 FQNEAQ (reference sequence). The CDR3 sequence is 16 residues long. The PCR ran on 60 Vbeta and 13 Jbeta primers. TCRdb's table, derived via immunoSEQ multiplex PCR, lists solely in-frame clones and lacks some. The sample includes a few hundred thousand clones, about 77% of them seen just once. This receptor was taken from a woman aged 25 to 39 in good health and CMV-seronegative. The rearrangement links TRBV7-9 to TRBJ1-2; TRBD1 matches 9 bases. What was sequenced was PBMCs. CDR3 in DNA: TGTTCCAGCAGCTCAGCAACAGGGGGCTCGGACTATGGCTACACCTTC. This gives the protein CSSSSATGGSDYGYTF.